This TCR beta chain was sequenced during a study of post-analysis software for immune sequencing data. Study results and caveats: Five or six TRBV segments, TRBV5-6, TRBV5-1 and TRBV20-1 among them, were found more frequent in patients than controls.

Comment on this clonotype: Antigen specificity is unknown.

Looked up from germline, CDR1 is MNHNS and CDR2 is SASEGT. Trimming took 3 bases from V and 13 from J, leaving 13 bases between them. CDR3 length equals 13 residues. The TCR beta cDNA libraries carried unique molecular identifiers. MiXCR, run by TCRdb on the PCR reads, gives a single entry per CDR3 protein. The table lists hundreds of thousands of distinct CDR3 sequences, 25% to 30% of them singletons. The sequence came from a girl between 5 and 17 years old with multiple sclerosis. Input material: blood. The chain couples TRBV6-1 to TRBJ2-6; TRBD2 might be the D (7 bases). The CDR3 nucleotides are TGTGCCAGCAGTGAGGGGGGGGCTAAGGTCCTGACTTTC. Encoded protein: CASSEGGAKVLTF.